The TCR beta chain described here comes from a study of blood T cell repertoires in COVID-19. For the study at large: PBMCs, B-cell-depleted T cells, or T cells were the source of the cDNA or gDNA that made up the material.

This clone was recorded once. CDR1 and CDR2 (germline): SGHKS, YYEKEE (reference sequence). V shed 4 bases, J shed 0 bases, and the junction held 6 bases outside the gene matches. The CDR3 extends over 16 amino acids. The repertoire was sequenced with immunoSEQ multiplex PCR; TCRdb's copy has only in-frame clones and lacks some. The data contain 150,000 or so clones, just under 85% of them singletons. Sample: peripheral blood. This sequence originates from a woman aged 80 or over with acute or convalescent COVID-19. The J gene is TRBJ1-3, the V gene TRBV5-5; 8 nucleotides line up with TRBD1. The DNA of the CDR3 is TGTGCCAGCAGCCTAAGGGACAGGAACTCTGGAAACACCATATATTTT. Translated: CASSLRDRNSGNTIYF.